The next 29 T cell receptor beta chains were all read from a single sample in a study of cytomegalovirus exposure and HLA in healthy donors. Primers for the PCR totalled 60 Vbeta and 13 Jbeta. The repertoire was sequenced with immunoSEQ multiplex PCR; TCRdb's copy has only in-frame clones and lacks some. The table lists a few hundred thousand clones, over 60% of them singletons, with around 2% in the top ten. Sequencing was done on a sample of PBMCs. These TCRs come from a man aged 18 to 30 in good health and CMV-seronegative.

This sequence joins TRBV7-9 and TRBJ2-4; tentative D call: TRBD2 (5 bases). The CDR3 has 15 residues. Trimming removed 4 bases from V and 3 bases from J, with 13 bases in between. Germline loops: CDR1 SEHNR, CDR2 FQNEAQ (reference sequence). The CDR3 DNA reads as TGTGCCAGCAGCTACAGCAAGGGAGACAAAAACATTCAGTACTTC. It specifies CASSYSKGDKNIQYF.

This clone was seen a single time. V and J are TRBV6-1 and TRBJ2-1; the D gene is possibly TRBD1 (5 bases). The V and J ends lost 7 bases and 2 bases respectively, with 6 bases between them. Per germline, CDR1 MNHNS and CDR2 SASEGT. This CDR3 contains 12 residues. For the CDR3, the DNA is TGTGCCAGCAAGACAGCCTACAATGAGCAGTTCTTC. It codes for CASKTAYNEQFF.

This chain joins TRBV28 and TRBJ2-5, with 7 bases that match TRBD1. V gave up 6 bases and J gave up 2 bases; unmatched junction bases: 6. The CDR3 covers 14 residues. Germline CDR1 reads MDHEN; CDR2 reads SYDVKM. Here the CDR3 reads CASRTWDRQETQYF. In nucleotides, the CDR3 is TGTGCCAGCAGGACCTGGGACAGACAAGAGACCCAGTACTTC.

This chain joins TRBV28 and TRBJ1-1, with 8 bases that match TRBD1. This CDR3 is built from 14 residues. CDR1 and CDR2 (germline): MDHEN, SYDVKM. J lost 9 bases, V lost 3 bases, and 9 bases had no gene match. The CDR3, as DNA: TGTGCCAGCAGTTTCCGGACAGGGTGGGGGCAAGCTTTCTTT. Translation: CASSFRTGWGQAFF.

The J gene is TRBJ1-2, the V gene TRBV28; TRBD1 aligns across 8 bases. The CDR3 runs 16 residues. V lost 6 bases to trimming and J lost 6 bases; unmatched junction nucleotides: 15. Looked up from germline, CDR1 is MDHEN and CDR2 is SYDVKM. CDR3 region: CASSPSGRQGANGYTF. In DNA form, the CDR3 reads TGTGCCAGCAGCCCTTCCGGGAGGCAGGGGGCCAATGGCTACACCTTC.

In this sample, this clone turned up a few times. This sequence joins TRBV30 and TRBJ1-2; D gene ambiguous. Germline V CDR1 and CDR2: GTSNPN, SVGIG (reference sequence). This CDR3 spans 15 amino acids. V lost 3 bases to trimming and J lost 0 bases, with 14 bases between them. The CDR3 DNA is TGTGCCTGGAGCCTCTATGCGGGGTCTAACTATGGCTACACCTTC. The encoded protein is CAWSLYAGSNYGYTF.

The chain recombines TRBV19 with TRBJ1-6; 7 nucleotides align to TRBD1. The CDR3 is made up of 15 amino acids. The V and J ends lost 6 bases and 9 bases, in that order; junction bases with no gene match: 11. Germline V lookup: CDR1 LNHDA, CDR2 SQIVND (reference sequence). CDR3 nucleotides: TGTGCCAGTAGGCCGGGACAGCTTGGAAGTTCACCCCTCCACTTT. Protein product: CASRPGQLGSSPLHF. The complete variable domain, with remaining parts taken from reference TRBV19 and TRBJ1-6, reads DGGITQSPKYLFRKEGQNVTLSCEQNLNHDAMYWYRQDPGQGLRLIYYSQIVNDFQKGDIAEGYSVSREKKESFPLTVTSAQKNPTAFYLCASRPGQLGSSPLHFGNGTRLTVT.

The gene calls are TRBV12-5 and TRBJ2-2; a weak D match, TRBD2 (6 bases). This CDR3 spans 15 amino acids. V was pared by 6 bases and J by 1 base, with 12 bases between. The germline gives CDR1 LGHNT, CDR2 FRNRAP. CDR3 DNA: TGTGCTAGTGGCTGGGACTCCGGGAACACCGGGGAGCTGTTTTTT. Translation: CASGWDSGNTGELFF.

The chain uses TRBV5-6 and TRBJ1-1, with D perhaps TRBD1 (5 bases). Germline V CDR1 and CDR2: SGHDT, YYEEEE. Trimming stripped 3 bases from V and 8 bases from J, with 23 bases between. CDR3 length: 16 amino acids. The chain's CDR3 is CASSSLTSGAPREAFF. The CDR3 nucleotides read TGTGCCAGCAGCTCCTTAACGAGCGGGGCCCCCAGGGAAGCTTTCTTT. Filled out from reference TRBV5-6 and TRBJ1-1, the complete variable domain reads DAGVTQSPTHLIKTRGQQVTLRCSPKSGHDTVSWYQQALGQGPQFIFQYYEEEERQRGNFPDRFSGHQFPNYSSELNVNALLLGDSALYLCASSSLTSGAPREAFFGQGTRLTVV.

The V gene is TRBV10-3, the J gene TRBJ2-3; 15 bases align to TRBD2. The CDR3 spans 15 residues. With V trimmed by 9 bases and J by 4 bases, 5 bases remained unmatched. Germline lookup yields CDR1 ENHRY and CDR2 SYGVKD. CDR3 residues: CAMGLAGGRADTQYF. The CDR3 coding sequence is TGTGCCATGGGACTAGCGGGAGGAAGGGCAGATACGCAGTATTTT.

The chain joins TRBV14 to TRBJ2-7; TRBD1 might be the D (6 bases). Germline CDR1 reads SGHDN; CDR2 reads FVKESK. V was shortened by 1 base and J by 0 bases, with 10 bases between the two germline ends. This CDR3 has 15 residues. The DNA for the CDR3 is TGTGCCAGCAGCCAAGTACGGGACAACTCCTACGAGCAGTACTTC. It is translated as CASSQVRDNSYEQYF. The variable domain in full, completed from reference TRBV14 and TRBJ2-7, reads EAGVTQFPSHSVIEKGQTVTLRCDPISGHDNLYWYRRVMGKEIKFLLHFVKESKQDESGMPNNRFLAERTGGTYSTLKVQPAELEDSGVYFCASSQVRDNSYEQYFGPGTRLTVT.

CDR3 residues: CASSLGRELFF. The CDR3 DNA is TGTGCCAGCAGCTTAGGCAGGGAACTGTTTTTT. J is TRBJ1-4 and V is TRBV11-3; D perhaps matches TRBD1 (5 bases). Germline V gene data show CDR1 as SGHNT and CDR2 as YENEEA. V lost 1 base to trimming and J lost 12 bases, with 6 bases between them. The CDR3 covers 11 residues.

This rearrangement joins TRBV19 to TRBJ1-1, with TRBD1 matching 9 bases. The CDR3 runs 16 residues. V gave up 4 bases and J gave up 5 bases; unmatched junction bases: 11. In germline, CDR1 is LNHDA, CDR2 SQIVND (reference sequence). CDR3 region: CASSSGTGSFMTEAFF. CDR3 coding DNA: TGTGCCAGTAGTAGTGGGACAGGGAGTTTTATGACTGAAGCTTTCTTT.

The chain carries TRBV18 and TRBJ2-3; 8 nucleotides line up with TRBD2. The germline CDR1 and CDR2 sequences are KGHSH and LQKENI. The ends lost 3 bases at V and 2 bases at J; junction bases unmatched: 7. The CDR3 covers 16 residues. The CDR3 region is CASSPPRGGSTDTQYF. The CDR3 DNA sequence: TGTGCCAGCTCACCCCCCCGGGGGGGGTCCACAGATACGCAGTATTTT.

The chain recombines TRBV19 with TRBJ2-7, with 11 bases matching TRBD1. CDR3 size: 14 residues. J lost 7 bases, V lost 4 bases, and 6 bases had no gene match. The germline gives CDR1 LNHDA, CDR2 SQIVND (reference sequence). CDR3 residues: CASSTGQGAIEQYF. The DNA of the CDR3 is TGTGCCAGTAGTACCGGACAGGGGGCGATTGAGCAGTACTTC.

This clone occurred once. V is TRBV2 and J is TRBJ2-5, with 9 bases aligning to TRBD1. Trimming removed 10 bases from V and 1 base from J; junction bases left unmatched: 7. The germline CDR1 and CDR2 sequences are SNHLY and FYNNEI. The CDR3 has 14 residues. The CDR3 coding sequence is TGTGCCACCTCGGGGGACAGGGTCCAAGAGACCCAGTACTTC. Protein sequence: CATSGDRVQETQYF.

The V gene is TRBV18, the J gene TRBJ2-5, with 10 bases matching TRBD1. The CDR3 length is 13 residues. With V trimmed by 5 bases and J by 5 bases, 2 bases remained unmatched. CDR1 and CDR2 from the germline V gene are KGHSH and LQKENI. CDR3 residues: CASSKGQGETQYF. In DNA, the CDR3 is TGTGCCAGCTCAAAGGGACAGGGGGAGACCCAGTACTTC.

This clone was seen a handful of times. The chain links TRBV10-3 to TRBJ2-1; D may be TRBD2 (5 bases). Trimming removed 7 bases from V and 5 bases from J, with 33 bases in between. This CDR3 contains 20 residues. Germline CDR1 and CDR2: ENHRY and SYGVKD. This chain's CDR3 is CAITLSDPHEQFSVHNEQFF. DNA for the CDR3: TGTGCCATCACCCTGAGTGATCCCCACGAACAATTTAGCGTCCACAATGAGCAGTTCTTC.

This chain links TRBV4-1 with TRBJ2-6, with no clear D. Germline loops: CDR1 MGHRA, CDR2 YSYEKL. V was clipped by 0 bases and J by 5 bases, with 11 bases between them. This CDR3 is built from 16 residues. The chain's CDR3 is CASSQDPGLRANVLTF. The CDR3 nucleotides are TGCGCCAGCAGCCAAGATCCCGGGTTGAGGGCCAACGTCCTGACTTTC.

The J gene is TRBJ2-7, the V gene TRBV19; 9 nucleotides agree with TRBD1. CDR3 length: 13 residues. The germline V gene has CDR1 LNHDA and CDR2 SQIVND (reference sequence). V lost 7 bases to trimming and J lost 4 bases; unmatched junction nucleotides: 5. Here the CDR3 reads CASMSGQGYEQYF. CDR3 in DNA: TGTGCCAGTATGTCGGGACAGGGATACGAGCAGTACTTC.

This chain links TRBV28 with TRBJ1-2; tentatively, D is TRBD1 (5 bases). CDR1 and CDR2 from the germline V gene are MDHEN and SYDVKM. The CDR3 is 14 amino acids. Trimming shortened V by 5 bases and J by 4 bases, and 14 bases separated the two germline ends. The CDR3 is CASSGLTVLYGYTF. The CDR3 region has the DNA TGTGCCAGCAGTGGCCTGACAGTCCTCTATGGCTACACCTTC.

The gene calls are TRBV11-2 and TRBJ2-3; 8 bases align to TRBD2. Germline V lookup: CDR1 SGHAT, CDR2 FQNNGV. V was clipped by 1 base and J by 2 bases; unmatched bases: 2. The CDR3 has 15 amino acids. DNA for the CDR3: TGTGCCAGCAGCTTAGTAGCGGGACCCACAGATACGCAGTATTTT. Protein: CASSLVAGPTDTQYF.

This clone came up a few times. The rearrangement joins TRBV7-9 to TRBJ1-2, with unresolved D. CDR1 is SEHNR, CDR2 FQNEAQ, per germline (reference sequence). The CDR3 loop spans 14 amino acids. With 0 bases removed from V and 5 bases from J, the gap between germline ends came to 10 bases. CDR3 sequence reads: CASSLALGGYGYTF. The CDR3 bases are TGTGCCAGCAGCTTAGCGCTAGGAGGGTATGGCTACACCTTC.

The chain links TRBV5-6 to TRBJ2-1; no definite D call. V was trimmed by 0 bases and J by 0 bases, leaving 7 bases between them. The CDR3 length is 15 residues. Germline CDR1 SGHDT, CDR2 YYEEEE. CDR3 region: CASSLGAASYNEQFF. The CDR3 DNA reads as TGTGCCAGCAGCTTGGGGGCAGCCTCCTACAATGAGCAGTTCTTC.

The chain carries TRBV6-1 and TRBJ1-5; the match to TRBD1 covers 12 bases. Germline values: CDR1 MNHNS, CDR2 SASEGT. V trimming: 2 bases; J trimming: 7 bases; junction bases outside the gene matches: 9. CDR3 size: 17 residues. DNA of the CDR3: TGTGCCAGCAGTGAATACGTGGGACAGGGGGCTCGGCAGCCCCAGCATTTT. Protein sequence: CASSEYVGQGARQPQHF.

The count of this clone is one. CDR3 nucleotides: TGTGCCAGTAGTATCGCCATACGGGACGAGCAGTACTTC. Protein: CASSIAIRDEQYF. The chain recombines TRBV19 with TRBJ2-7; D uncertain. Trimming shortened V by 3 bases and J by 5 bases, and 11 bases separated the two germline ends. From germline, CDR1 is LNHDA and CDR2 SQIVND (reference sequence). The CDR3 runs to 13 residues.

The rearrangement uses TRBV5-6 and TRBJ1-5, with D tentatively TRBD1 (6 bases). The ends were cut back, 0 bases at V and 2 bases at J, with 12 bases in the middle. The CDR3 loop spans 16 amino acids. The germline CDR1 and CDR2 sequences are SGHDT and YYEEEE. Written as DNA, the CDR3 is TGTGCCAGCAGCTTGGGTGAACAGGGAGGCAATCAGCCCCAGCATTTT. Its protein is CASSLGEQGGNQPQHF.

The rearrangement uses TRBV30 and TRBJ2-5; TRBD1 agrees at 8 bases. Unmatched junction bases numbered 4, after V lost 5 bases and J lost 5 bases. The CDR3 runs to 12 residues. Germline V gene sequence: CDR1 GTSNPN, CDR2 SVGIG (reference sequence). The DNA for the CDR3 is TGTGCCTGGCAGGGGGCGGGGGAGACCCAGTACTTC. As protein: CAWQGAGETQYF.

The chain couples TRBV7-9 to TRBJ1-4, with TRBD1 matching over 8 bases. The germline V gene encodes CDR1 SEHNR and CDR2 FQNEAQ (reference sequence). This CDR3 region has 15 residues. The V and J ends lost 4 bases and 4 bases, in that order; junction bases with no gene match: 5. Written as DNA, the CDR3 is TGTGCCAGCAGCTCCCAGGGGGCCATTAATGAAAAACTGTTTTTT. Protein product: CASSSQGAINEKLFF.